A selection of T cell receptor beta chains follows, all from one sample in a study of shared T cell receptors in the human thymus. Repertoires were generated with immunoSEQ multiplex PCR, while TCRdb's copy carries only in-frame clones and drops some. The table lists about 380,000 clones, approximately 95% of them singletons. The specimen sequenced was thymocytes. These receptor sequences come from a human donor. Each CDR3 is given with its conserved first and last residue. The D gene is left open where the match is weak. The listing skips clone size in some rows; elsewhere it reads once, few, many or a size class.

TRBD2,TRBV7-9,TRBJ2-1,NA,CASSLNVGTSGKSYNEQFF,TGTGCCAGCAGCTTAAATGTGGGGACTAGCGGGAAATCCTACAATGAGCAGTTCTTC
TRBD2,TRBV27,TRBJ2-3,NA,CATFIRGGVVRTDTQYF,TGTGCCACCTTCATCCGGGGGGGGGTGGTTAGGACAGATACGCAGTATTTT
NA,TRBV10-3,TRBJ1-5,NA,CAIGQGGLDQPQHF,TGTGCCATCGGTCAGGGCGGGTTGGATCAGCCCCAGCATTTT
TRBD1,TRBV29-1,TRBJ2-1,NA,CSVEGGQGDYNEQFF,TGCAGCGTTGAAGGTGGACAGGGGGACTACAATGAGCAGTTCTTC
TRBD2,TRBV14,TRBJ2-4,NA,CASSQDGASGRVGNIQYF,TGTGCCAGCAGCCAAGATGGAGCTAGCGGGCGGGTCGGGAACATTCAGTACTTC
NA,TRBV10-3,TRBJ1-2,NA,CAISEVRAGGYGYTF,TGTGCCATCAGTGAGGTTAGGGCAGGCGGCTATGGCTACACCTTC
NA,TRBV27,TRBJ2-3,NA,CASSKTPVGTDTQYF,TGTGCCAGCAGTAAGACCCCGGTGGGCACAGATACGCAGTATTTT
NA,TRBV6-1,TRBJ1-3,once,CASGPSGNTIYF,TGTGCCAGCGGGCCCTCTGGAAACACCATATATTTT
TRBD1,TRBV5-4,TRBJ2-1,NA,CASTTGGYKNEQFF,TGTGCCAGCACTACAGGGGGATATAAAAATGAGCAGTTCTTC
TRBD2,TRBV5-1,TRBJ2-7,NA,CASRRVAGTYEQYF,TGCGCCAGCCGAAGAGTAGCGGGGACCTACGAGCAGTACTTC
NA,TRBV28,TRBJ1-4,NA,CASSPLDRSTNATNEKLFF,TGTGCCAGCAGCCCCCTAGACAGGAGTACGAACGCAACTAATGAAAAACTGTTTTTT
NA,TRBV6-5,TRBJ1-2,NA,CASRLQSPAWGYTF,TGTGCCAGCAGATTACAGAGTCCCGCGTGGGGCTACACCTTC
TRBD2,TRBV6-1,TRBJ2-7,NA,CASSPRTSSSYEQYF,TGTGCCAGCAGTCCGAGGACTAGCAGCTCCTACGAGCAGTACTTC
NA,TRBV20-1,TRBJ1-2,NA,CSADPYGYTF,TGCAGTGCGGATCCGTATGGCTACACCTTC